The 32 T cell receptor beta chains listed next were all sequenced from one sample in a study of T cell repertoires in cytomegalovirus infection. MiXCR, applied by TCRdb to the reads, yields one record per CDR3 protein. The table has 450,000 to 600,000 distinct CDR3 sequences, around 30% seen once. No antigen has been assigned to these receptors. The source material was cultured PBMCs, sampled from culture after CMV antigen stimulation. The source is a human donor in good health (CMV status not recorded). Some clones in this sample may be carry-over from other donors' samples.

The CDR3 reads CASGLTGRAGELFF. In nucleotides, the CDR3 is TGTGCCAGCGGGCTCACGGGAAGGGCCGGGGAGCTGTTTTTT. The chain uses TRBV12-3 or TRBV12-4 and TRBJ2-2, with a possible D match to TRBD2 (5 bases). The length of the CDR3 is 14 residues. V lost 8 bases to trimming and J lost 6 bases, with 16 bases between them.

This clonotype was seen at least ten times. In nucleotides, the CDR3 is TGTGCCAGCAGCTTATTCGGCCCTAACTATGGCTACACCTTC. Protein sequence: CASSLFGPNYGYTF. The J gene is TRBJ1-2, the V gene TRBV7-8; D is uncertain. Trimming cost V 2 bases and J 0 bases, with 7 bases left between them. Germline CDR1 SGHVS, CDR2 FQNEAQ. This CDR3 has 14 amino acids.

This clonotype came up a few times. The chain carries TRBV10-3 and TRBJ1-2; D remains unclear. V lost 0 bases, J lost 1 base, and 18 bases lay in between. The length of the CDR3 is 18 residues. CDR1 is ENHRY, CDR2 SYGVKD, per germline. Written as DNA, the CDR3 is TGTGCCATCAGTGAGTCGAAAGATGTTCGGAGATTTAACTATGGCTACACCTTC. Translating it yields CAISESKDVRRFNYGYTF.

This clonotype occurred a few times. The chain has TRBV24-1 and TRBJ1-5; D possibly corresponds to TRBD1 (5 bases). Germline CDR1 KGHDR, CDR2 SFDVKD. V was cut by 4 bases and J by 6 bases, with 12 bases left in between. CDR3 length: 14 residues. CDR3 in amino acids: CATSEPGPAQPQHF. The CDR3 coding sequence is TGTGCCACCAGTGAGCCGGGGCCAGCTCAGCCCCAGCATTTT.

This clonotype has a handful of counts. CDR3 bases: TGTGCCAGCAGCGACAGGGGAAAGGGAGGCACAGATACGCAGTATTTT. As protein: CASSDRGKGGTDTQYF. The rearrangement joins TRBV12-3 or TRBV12-4 to TRBJ2-3, with TRBD1 identical over 8 bases. The CDR3 covers 16 residues. J lost 1 base, V lost 6 bases, and 9 bases had no gene match.

The V and J genes are TRBV4-3 and TRBJ1-2; D uncertain. V lost 3 bases and J 4 bases, leaving 9 bases between the germline ends. This CDR3 region has 13 residues. Germline assignment: CDR1 LGHNA and CDR2 YSLEER. CDR3 amino acids: CASSQEESYGYTF. CDR3 nucleotide sequence: TGCGCCAGCAGCCAGGAGGAGAGCTATGGCTACACCTTC.

The rearrangement links TRBV7-9 to TRBJ1-2; 7 bases align to TRBD1. Germline values: CDR1 SEHNR, CDR2 FQNEAQ (reference sequence). Trimming at V came to 5 bases and at J to 6 bases, leaving 6 bases not matched to a gene. This CDR3 region has 13 residues. The CDR3 loop reads CASSRQGSNGYTF. Written as DNA, the CDR3 is TGTGCCAGCAGCCGACAGGGTTCTAATGGCTACACCTTC.

This clonotype was recorded once. The V call is TRBV27, the J call TRBJ1-1; D is unclear. Germline V gene data show CDR1 as MNHEY and CDR2 as SMNVEV (reference sequence). V lost 3 bases and J 10 bases, leaving 21 bases between the germline ends. CDR3 length: 15 amino acids. CDR3 amino acids: CASSLQGLATEGAFF. The CDR3 DNA reads as TGTGCCAGCAGTTTGCAAGGCTTAGCCACTGAGGGAGCTTTCTTT.

This clonotype was picked up a small number of times. This chain connects TRBV12-3 or TRBV12-4 to TRBJ2-3; D perhaps matches TRBD2 (6 bases). The CDR3 is 14 residues long. The germline V and J ends were trimmed by 4 bases and 10 bases, with 18 bases remaining between them. CDR3 DNA: TGTGCCAGCAGTTCCGGGGGAGGCGGCGGTGCGCAGTATTTT. Protein: CASSSGGGGGAQYF.

The chain recombines TRBV3-1 with TRBJ1-4; 8 bases are shared with TRBD1. Trimming at V came to 0 bases and at J to 10 bases, leaving 19 bases not matched to a gene. CDR3 length: 19 residues. CDR1 and CDR2 from the germline V gene are LGHDT and YNNKEL (reference sequence). CDR3 bases: TGTGCCAGCAGCCAAGATCTTGGAAAGTCAGGGGGCAACCTGGGAAAACTGTTTTTT. It specifies CASSQDLGKSGGNLGKLFF.

The CDR3 loop reads CASSDMVAESTDTQYF. The CDR3 DNA sequence: TGTGCCAGCAGTGATATGGTAGCGGAGAGCACAGATACGCAGTATTTT. The chain couples TRBV6-1 to TRBJ2-3; TRBD2 is a possible D gene (6 bases). Germline assignment: CDR1 MNHNS and CDR2 SASEGT. The CDR3 length is 16 residues. Trimming left V 3 bases short and J 0 bases short, with 13 bases between.

This clonotype was observed many times. The CDR3 here is CASSLRVGEQYF. The CDR3 DNA reads as TGTGCCAGCAGCTTAAGGGTGGGCGAGCAGTACTTC. This sequence joins TRBV7-2 and TRBJ2-7; D unclear. The CDR3 runs 12 residues. Trimming pared 2 bases from V and 6 bases from J, leaving 8 bases between. CDR1 SGHTA and CDR2 FQGNSA come from the germline V gene.

The V and J genes are TRBV20-1 and TRBJ1-5, with TRBD1 identical over 8 bases. This CDR3 comprises 19 residues. In germline, CDR1 is DFQATT, CDR2 SNEGSKA (reference sequence). With V trimmed by 0 bases and J by 0 bases, 13 bases remained unmatched. The CDR3 coding sequence is TGCAGTGCTAGAGATATTGTCGGACAGGGCGATTATAGCAATCAGCCCCAGCATTTT. Translation: CSARDIVGQGDYSNQPQHF.

This clonotype was counted a few times. This rearrangement joins TRBV12-3 or TRBV12-4 to TRBJ2-5; D is possibly TRBD1 (6 bases). This CDR3 is 14 amino acids long. Trimming took 10 bases from V and 0 from J, leaving 15 bases between them. DNA of the CDR3: TGTGCCACCGCCCCTACAGGGTACCAAGAGACCCAGTACTTC. It translates to CATAPTGYQETQYF.

This clonotype was counted ten times or more. The gene calls are TRBV6-1 and TRBJ2-5; the D gene could be TRBD1 or TRBD2 (5 bases each). The CDR3 is made up of 12 amino acids. Germline CDR1 is MNHNS and CDR2 is SASEGT. V lost 6 bases, J lost 3 bases, and 8 bases lay in between. CDR3 in amino acids: CASRGVEETQYF. The DNA for the CDR3 is TGTGCCAGCAGGGGGGTGGAAGAGACCCAGTACTTC.

The rearrangement joins TRBV7-2 to TRBJ2-5; the match to TRBD2 covers 10 bases. In germline, CDR1 is SGHTA, CDR2 FQGNSA. The CDR3 is made up of 15 amino acids. J lost 7 bases, V lost 4 bases, and 9 bases had no gene match. CDR3 nucleotide sequence: TGTGCCAGCAGCTGGACTAGCGGAGGGCGCGGGACCCAGTACTTC. It translates to CASSWTSGGRGTQYF.

V usage is TRBV12-3 or TRBV12-4 and J usage is TRBJ1-2; maybe TRBD1 (5 bases). Trimming took 3 bases from V and 6 from J, leaving 11 bases between them. The CDR3 is 13 residues long. CDR3 protein: CASSLQGSDGYTF. CDR3 sequence (DNA): TGTGCCAGCAGTTTGCAGGGCTCGGATGGCTACACCTTC.

This clonotype was observed a few times. The chain employs TRBV10-3 and TRBJ2-7; D gene uncertain. V was pared by 7 bases and J by 2 bases, with 15 bases between. Germline V gives CDR1 ENHRY, CDR2 SYGVKD. This CDR3 has 14 residues. The CDR3 coding sequence is TGTGCCATCATGGACGCCGCGTTCCCCTACGAGCAGTACGTC. It is translated as CAIMDAAFPYEQYV.

J is TRBJ2-4 and V is TRBV13; 7 nucleotides line up with TRBD1. The V and J ends lost 3 bases and 0 bases, in that order; junction bases with no gene match: 14. The V gene's germline CDR1 is PRHDT and CDR2 FYEKMQ (reference sequence). This CDR3 comprises 19 residues. CDR3 region: CASSLCRGSPKKAKNIQYF. In DNA, the CDR3 is TGTGCCAGCAGCTTGTGCAGGGGGTCGCCCAAAAAAGCCAAAAACATTCAGTACTTC.

Ten or more counts support this clonotype. V usage is TRBV4-3 and J usage is TRBJ2-7; possibly TRBD1 for D (6 bases). The germline CDR1 and CDR2 sequences are LGHNA and YSLEER. The CDR3 length is 14 residues. V dropped 1 base and J dropped 5 bases, with 12 bases sitting between them. The CDR3 protein is CASSQGIRGNEQYV. In DNA, the CDR3 is TGCGCCAGCAGCCAAGGGATAAGGGGGAACGAGCAGTACGTC.

Written as DNA, the CDR3 is TGTGCCAGCAGCTCCCGGCAAGTAGCGGGAACCGGGGAGCTGTTTTTT. It codes for CASSSRQVAGTGELFF. This rearrangement joins TRBV11-2 to TRBJ2-2, with 8 bases lining up with TRBD2. This CDR3 comprises 16 residues. The trim removed 4 bases at V and 5 bases at J, leaving 9 bases unmatched. Per germline, CDR1 SGHAT and CDR2 FQNNGV.

The chain employs TRBV5-4 and TRBJ2-5; a possible D gene is TRBD2 (5 bases). The CDR3 totals 15 residues. The V gene's germline CDR1 is SGHNT and CDR2 YYREEE (reference sequence). Trimming took 1 base from V and 5 from J, leaving 15 bases between them. CDR3 bases: TGTGCCAGCAGCTTGATCGGACGGTCGGGGGAGACCCAGTACTTC. Its translation is CASSLIGRSGETQYF.

The chain combines TRBV6-1 with TRBJ2-3, with D possibly being TRBD2 (7 bases). Germline loops: CDR1 MNHNS, CDR2 SASEGT. The ends were cut back, 6 bases at V and 4 bases at J, with 20 bases in the middle. The CDR3 consists of 16 residues. The CDR3, as DNA: TGTGCCAGCAGCTCCAGGGCGGGAGAGGGGGCAGATACGCAGTATTTT. Its protein is CASSSRAGEGADTQYF.

This clonotype came up many times. J is TRBJ2-1 and V is TRBV7-2; D may match TRBD1 or TRBD2 (5 bases each). This CDR3 comprises 18 residues. Trimming shortened V by 3 bases and J by 0 bases, and 18 bases separated the two germline ends. Germline V gene sequence: CDR1 SGHTA, CDR2 FQGNSA. The CDR3 DNA reads as TGTGCCAGCAGCTTGGTACAGAGGGGCCCCAGCTCCTACAATGAGCAGTTCTTC. Translated: CASSLVQRGPSSYNEQFF.

This clonotype showed up just a few times. The genes are TRBV5-4 and TRBJ2-1; D possibly corresponds to TRBD2 (5 bases). Trimming cost V 4 bases and J 7 bases, with 9 bases left between them. In germline, CDR1 is SGHNT, CDR2 YYREEE (reference sequence). The CDR3 consists of 12 residues. The CDR3: CASSREANEQFF. CDR3 bases: TGTGCCAGCAGCCGGGAAGCAAATGAGCAGTTCTTC.

The gene calls are TRBV6-5 and TRBJ1-1; D perhaps matches TRBD1 (5 bases). The length of the CDR3 is 14 residues. CDR1 and CDR2 from the germline V gene are MNHEY and SVGAGI. Trimming removed 4 bases at V and 0 bases at J, with 9 bases between. CDR3 DNA: TGTGCCAGCAGTTTCTCGACAGTGAACACTGAAGCTTTCTTT. It yields the protein CASSFSTVNTEAFF.

This chain links TRBV12-3 or TRBV12-4 with TRBJ2-1; perhaps TRBD1 as D (6 bases). V was trimmed by 7 bases and J by 4 bases, leaving 17 bases between them. This CDR3 contains 15 residues. The CDR3, as DNA: TGTGCCAGCATCGCGACTTGGACAGCTTACAATGAGCAGTTCTTC. Translation gives CASIATWTAYNEQFF.

The chain is built from TRBV7-9 and TRBJ1-4, with D uncertain. Germline V gene lookup returns CDR1 SEHNR and CDR2 FQNEAQ (reference sequence). This CDR3 region has 10 residues. V was shortened by 8 bases and J by 5 bases, with 3 bases between the two germline ends. The CDR3 protein is CASGNEKLFF. The CDR3 DNA follows: TGTGCCAGCGGAAATGAAAAACTGTTTTTT.

The gene calls are TRBV6-2 or TRBV6-3 and TRBJ1-5; 7 bases are a match to TRBD1. The germline V gene has CDR1 MNHEY and CDR2 SVGEGT. CDR3 size: 15 residues. V trimming: 5 bases; J trimming: 0 bases; junction bases outside the gene matches: 4. The CDR3 sequence is CASSPGQHSNQPQHF. DNA for the CDR3: TGTGCCAGCAGTCCGGGACAGCATAGCAATCAGCCCCAGCATTTT.

V usage is TRBV10-3 and J usage is TRBJ2-3; no firm D call. Trimming cost V 2 bases and J 5 bases, with 8 bases left between them. The CDR3 loop spans 13 amino acids. Germline CDR1 and CDR2: ENHRY and SYGVKD. CDR3 sequence: CAISEPPGDTQYF. The DNA for the CDR3 is TGTGCCATCAGTGAGCCCCCCGGAGATACGCAGTATTTT.

The chain has TRBV4-1 and TRBJ2-6; no firm D call. The CDR3 loop spans 17 amino acids. Trimming shortened V by 0 bases and J by 0 bases, and 9 bases separated the two germline ends. The germline CDR1 and CDR2 sequences are MGHRA and YSYEKL. Written as DNA, the CDR3 is TGCGCCAGCAGCCAAGAAGGGCAGTTCTCTGGGGCCAACGTCCTGACTTTC. Translated, it gives CASSQEGQFSGANVLTF.

V gene TRBV2 combines with J gene TRBJ1-2; D may be TRBD1 (5 bases). This CDR3 has 12 residues. The germline V gene has CDR1 SNHLY and CDR2 FYNNEI. V was clipped by 6 bases and J by 8 bases, with 13 bases between them. The CDR3 reads CASSEEGMGYTF. CDR3 coding DNA: TGTGCCAGCAGCGAGGAGGGGATGGGCTACACCTTC.